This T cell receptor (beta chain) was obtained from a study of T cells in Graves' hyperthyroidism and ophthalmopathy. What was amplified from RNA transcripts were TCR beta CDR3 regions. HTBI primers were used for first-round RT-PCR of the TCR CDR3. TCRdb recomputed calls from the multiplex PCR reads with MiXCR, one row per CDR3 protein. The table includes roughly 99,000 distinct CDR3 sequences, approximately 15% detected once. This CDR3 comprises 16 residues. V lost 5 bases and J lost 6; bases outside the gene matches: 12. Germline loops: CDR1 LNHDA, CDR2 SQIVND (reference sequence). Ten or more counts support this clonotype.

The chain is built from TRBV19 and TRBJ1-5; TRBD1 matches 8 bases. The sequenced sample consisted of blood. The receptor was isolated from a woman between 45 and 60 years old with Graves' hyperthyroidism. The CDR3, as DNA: TGTGCCAGTAGTTTCTACGGCCCAGGGGGCTTTCAGCCCCAGCATTTT. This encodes CASSFYGPGGFQPQHF.